The clone carrying this T cell receptor beta chain was recorded once. The CDR3 length is 15 residues. The V gene lost 1 base and the J gene lost 2 bases, with 12 bases spanning the gap. The germline V gene encodes CDR1 SGHTA and CDR2 FQGNSA. Repertoires were generated with immunoSEQ multiplex PCR, while TCRdb's copy carries only in-frame clones and drops some. Of more than 80,000 clones in the sample, 92% were seen once. The sample belongs to a study of T cell changes during pregnancy in multiple sclerosis. V gene TRBV7-2 combines with J gene TRBJ2-7; D not certain. The receptor's source is a female donor with multiple sclerosis, enrolled in a pregnancy study. The source material was peripheral blood, sampled in the first trimester of pregnancy. The CDR3 nucleotides are TGTGCCAGCAGCTTAGACCGGTCAAGTACCTACGAGCAGTACTTC. This encodes CASSLDRSSTYEQYF.